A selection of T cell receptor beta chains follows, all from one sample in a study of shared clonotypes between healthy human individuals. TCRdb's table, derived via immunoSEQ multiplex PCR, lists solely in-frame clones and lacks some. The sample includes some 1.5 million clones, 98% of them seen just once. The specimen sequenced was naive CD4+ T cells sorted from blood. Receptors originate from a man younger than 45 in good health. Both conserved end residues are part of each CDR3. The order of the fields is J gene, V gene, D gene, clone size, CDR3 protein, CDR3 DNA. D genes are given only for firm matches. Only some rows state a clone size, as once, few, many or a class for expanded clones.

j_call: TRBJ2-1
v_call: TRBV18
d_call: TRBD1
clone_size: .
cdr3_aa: CASSLQGEVNEQFF
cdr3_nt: TGTGCCAGCTCACTACAGGGGGAGGTCAATGAGCAGTTCTTC

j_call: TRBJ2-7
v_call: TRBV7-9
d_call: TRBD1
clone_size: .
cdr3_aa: CASSRSSGTGLYEQYF
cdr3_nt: TGTGCCAGCAGCCGATCATCCGGGACAGGGTTATACGAGCAGTACTTC

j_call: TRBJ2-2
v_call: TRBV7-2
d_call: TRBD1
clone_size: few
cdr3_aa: CASSSPGQGRRAPTGELFF
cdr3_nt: TGTGCCAGCAGCTCTCCGGGACAGGGAAGAAGAGCTCCCACCGGGGAGCTGTTTTTT

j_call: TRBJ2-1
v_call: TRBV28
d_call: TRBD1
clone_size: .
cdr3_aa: CASSLSGQGVFF
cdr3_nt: TGTGCCAGCAGTTTATCCGGACAGGGGGTGTTCTTC

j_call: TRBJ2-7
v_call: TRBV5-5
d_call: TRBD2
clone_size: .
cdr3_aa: CASSILAGPSYEQYF
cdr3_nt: TGTGCCAGCAGCATACTAGCGGGCCCCTCCTACGAGCAGTACTTC

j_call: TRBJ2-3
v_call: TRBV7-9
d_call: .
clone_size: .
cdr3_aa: CASSSPPGRGTDTQYF
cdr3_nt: TGTGCCAGCAGCTCCCCCCCGGGAAGGGGCACAGATACGCAGTATTTT

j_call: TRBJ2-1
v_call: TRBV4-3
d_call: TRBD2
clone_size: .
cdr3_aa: CASSQAALAGGPLNEQFF
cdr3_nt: TGCGCCAGCAGCCAAGCTGCTCTAGCGGGAGGGCCCCTAAATGAGCAGTTCTTC

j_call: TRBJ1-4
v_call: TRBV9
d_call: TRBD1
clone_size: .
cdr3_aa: CASSKGQGSEKLFF
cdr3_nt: TGTGCCAGCAGTAAAGGACAGGGATCGGAAAAACTGTTTTTT

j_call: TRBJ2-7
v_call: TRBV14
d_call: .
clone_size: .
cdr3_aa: CASSLTLSSYEQYF
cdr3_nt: TGTGCCAGCAGCCTGACACTTAGCTCCTACGAGCAGTACTTC

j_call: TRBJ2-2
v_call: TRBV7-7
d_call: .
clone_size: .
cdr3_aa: CASSPGQGNTGELFF
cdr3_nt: TGTGCCAGCAGCCCGGGGCAGGGGAACACCGGGGAGCTGTTTTTT

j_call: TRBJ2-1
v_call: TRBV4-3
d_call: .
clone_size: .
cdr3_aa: CASSAQGWNEQFF
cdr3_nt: TGCGCCAGCAGTGCCCAGGGTTGGAATGAGCAGTTCTTC

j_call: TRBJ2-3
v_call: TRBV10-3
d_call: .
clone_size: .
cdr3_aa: CAISRGRTSTDTQYF
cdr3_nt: TGTGCCATCAGTCGGGGGAGGACTAGCACAGATACGCAGTATTTT

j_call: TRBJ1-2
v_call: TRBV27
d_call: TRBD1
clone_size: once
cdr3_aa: CASSFEGQAPYGYTF
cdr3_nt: TGTGCCAGCAGTTTTGAAGGACAGGCCCCCTATGGCTACACCTTC

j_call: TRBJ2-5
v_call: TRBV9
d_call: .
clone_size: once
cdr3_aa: CASSVGAGRKETQYF
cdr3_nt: TGTGCCAGCAGCGTAGGGGCAGGGAGAAAAGAGACCCAGTACTTC

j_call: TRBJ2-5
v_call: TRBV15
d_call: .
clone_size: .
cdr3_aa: CATSRGITDQETQYF
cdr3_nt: TGTGCCACCAGCAGAGGAATAACGGACCAAGAGACCCAGTACTTC

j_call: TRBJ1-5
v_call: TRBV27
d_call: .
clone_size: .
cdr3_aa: CASSLSWTRGNQPQHF
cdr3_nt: TGTGCCAGCAGTTTATCGTGGACCAGGGGCAATCAGCCCCAGCATTTT

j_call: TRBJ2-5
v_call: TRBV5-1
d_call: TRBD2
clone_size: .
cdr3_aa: CASSLLGYRTSGNRAQETQYF
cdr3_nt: TGCGCCAGCAGCTTGTTGGGGTATCGGACTAGCGGGAATAGAGCCCAAGAGACCCAGTACTTC

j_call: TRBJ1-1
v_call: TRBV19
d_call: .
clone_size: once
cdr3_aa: CASSSLGARGSTEAFF
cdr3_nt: TGTGCCAGTAGTAGTTTGGGGGCGCGTGGGAGCACTGAAGCTTTCTTT

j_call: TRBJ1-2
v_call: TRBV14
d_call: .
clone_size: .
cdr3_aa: CASSQGGGRNYGYTF
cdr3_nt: TGTGCCAGCAGCCAAGGGGGAGGGCGTAACTATGGCTACACCTTC